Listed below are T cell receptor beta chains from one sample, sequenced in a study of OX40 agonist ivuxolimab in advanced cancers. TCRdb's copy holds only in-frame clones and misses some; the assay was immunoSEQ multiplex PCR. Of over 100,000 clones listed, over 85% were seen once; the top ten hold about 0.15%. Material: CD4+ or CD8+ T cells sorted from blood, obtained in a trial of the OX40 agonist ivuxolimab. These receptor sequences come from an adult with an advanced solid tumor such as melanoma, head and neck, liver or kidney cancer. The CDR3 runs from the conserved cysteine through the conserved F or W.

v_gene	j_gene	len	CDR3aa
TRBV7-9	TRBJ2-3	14	CAILRAGYTDTQYF
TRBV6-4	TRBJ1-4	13	CASSEGRNEKLFF
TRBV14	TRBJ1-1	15	CASSPHTSLNTEAFF
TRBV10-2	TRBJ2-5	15	CASSEMGTPKETQYF
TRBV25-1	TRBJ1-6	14	CASSEDRANSPLHF
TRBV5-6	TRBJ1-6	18	CASSLGTPNSPYNSPLHF
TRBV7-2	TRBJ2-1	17	CASSWGGRLARNNEQFF
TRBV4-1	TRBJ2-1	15	CASSQGREPYNEQFF
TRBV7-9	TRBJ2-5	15	CASSPGTSRSETQYF
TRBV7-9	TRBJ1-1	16	CASTPRGPSMNTEAFF
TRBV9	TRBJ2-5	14	CASSVEGIQETQYF
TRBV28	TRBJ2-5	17	CASSPEGGGRAAETQYF
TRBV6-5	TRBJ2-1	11	CASTNGGLAVF
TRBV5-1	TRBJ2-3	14	CASSLLRRTDTQYF
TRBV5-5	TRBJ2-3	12	CASSLETDTQYF
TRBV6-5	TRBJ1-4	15	CASRPQGLGNEKLFF
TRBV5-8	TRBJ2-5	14	CASSLYRVAETQYF
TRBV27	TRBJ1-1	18	CASRADGGTGDMNTEAFF
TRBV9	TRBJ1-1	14	CASSPGMRDTEAFF
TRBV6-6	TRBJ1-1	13	CASSSKLFTEAFF